This T cell receptor beta chain was captured in a study of blood T cell repertoires in COVID-19. Study background: The United States, Italy and Spain provided the acute and convalescent COVID-19 samples. The cDNA or gDNA used as material had been derived from T cells, B-cell-depleted T cells, or PBMCs.

Measured with immunoSEQ multiplex PCR; TCRdb has only the in-frame clones, and not every one. Of around 100,000 clones listed, around 87% are singletons. The CDR3 is 12 residues long. The trim removed 11 bases at V and 0 bases at J, leaving 4 bases unmatched. The germline V gene encodes CDR1 SNHLY and CDR2 FYNNEI. This receptor was taken from a human donor with acute or convalescent COVID-19. The donor label of this sample is uncertain. Sequenced sample: peripheral blood. The chain recombines TRBV2 with TRBJ2-7, with TRBD1 matching over 7 bases. The CDR3 coding sequence is TGTGCCCGAGGACAGGTCTCCTACGAGCAGTACTTC. It is translated as CARGQVSYEQYF.